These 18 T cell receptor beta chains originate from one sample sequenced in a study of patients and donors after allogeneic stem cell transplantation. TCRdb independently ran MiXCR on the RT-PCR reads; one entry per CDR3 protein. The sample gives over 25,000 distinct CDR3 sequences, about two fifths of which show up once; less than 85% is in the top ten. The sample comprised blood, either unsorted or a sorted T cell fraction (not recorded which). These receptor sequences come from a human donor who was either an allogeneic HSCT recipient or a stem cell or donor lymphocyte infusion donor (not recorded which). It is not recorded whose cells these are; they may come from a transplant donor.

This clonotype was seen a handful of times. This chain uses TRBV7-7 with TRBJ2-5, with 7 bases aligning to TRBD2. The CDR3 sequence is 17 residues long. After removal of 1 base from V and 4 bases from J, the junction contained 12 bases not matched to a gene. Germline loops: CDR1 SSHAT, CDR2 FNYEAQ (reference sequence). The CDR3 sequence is CASSLGLAVDLGETQYF. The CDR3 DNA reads TGTGCCAGCAGCTTAGGGCTAGCGGTCGATTTAGGAGAGACCCAGTACTTC.

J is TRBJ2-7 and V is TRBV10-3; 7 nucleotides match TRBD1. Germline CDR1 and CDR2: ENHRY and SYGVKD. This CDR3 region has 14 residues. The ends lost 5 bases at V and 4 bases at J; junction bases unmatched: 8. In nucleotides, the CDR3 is TGTGCCATCAGTACTGAGACAGGGTTGTACGAGCAGTACTTC. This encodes CAISTETGLYEQYF.

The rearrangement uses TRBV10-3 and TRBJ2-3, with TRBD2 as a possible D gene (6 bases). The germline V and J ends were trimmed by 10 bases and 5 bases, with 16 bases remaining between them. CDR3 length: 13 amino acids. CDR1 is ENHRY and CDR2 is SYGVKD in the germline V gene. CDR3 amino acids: CATVHGREDTQYF. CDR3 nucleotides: TGTGCCACCGTACACGGGAGAGAAGATACGCAGTATTTT.

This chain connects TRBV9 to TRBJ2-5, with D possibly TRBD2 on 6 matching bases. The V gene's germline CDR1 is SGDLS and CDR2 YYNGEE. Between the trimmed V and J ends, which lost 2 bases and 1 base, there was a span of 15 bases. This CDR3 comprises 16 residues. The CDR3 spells CASSVAVSGSQETQYF. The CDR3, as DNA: TGTGCCAGCAGCGTTGCGGTTAGCGGTTCCCAAGAGACCCAGTACTTC. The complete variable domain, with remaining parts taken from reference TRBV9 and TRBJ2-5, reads DSGVTQTPKHLITATGQRVTLRCSPRSGDLSVYWYQQSLDQGLQFLIQYYNGEERAKGNILERFSAQQFPDLHSELNLSSLELGDSALYFCASSVAVSGSQETQYFGPGTRLLVL.

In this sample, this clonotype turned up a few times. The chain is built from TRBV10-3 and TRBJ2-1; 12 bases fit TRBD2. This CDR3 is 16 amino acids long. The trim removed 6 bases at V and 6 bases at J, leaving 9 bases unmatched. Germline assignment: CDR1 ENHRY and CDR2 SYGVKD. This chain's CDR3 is CAIRRLAGEVGNEQFF. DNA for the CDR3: TGTGCCATCAGGAGACTAGCGGGAGAAGTGGGCAATGAGCAGTTCTTC.

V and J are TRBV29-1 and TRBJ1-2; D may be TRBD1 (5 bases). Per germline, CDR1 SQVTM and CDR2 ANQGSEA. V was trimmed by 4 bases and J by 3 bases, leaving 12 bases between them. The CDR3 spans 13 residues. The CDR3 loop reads CSVGRGYDYGYTF. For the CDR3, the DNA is TGCAGCGTTGGTCGGGGGTATGACTATGGCTACACCTTC.

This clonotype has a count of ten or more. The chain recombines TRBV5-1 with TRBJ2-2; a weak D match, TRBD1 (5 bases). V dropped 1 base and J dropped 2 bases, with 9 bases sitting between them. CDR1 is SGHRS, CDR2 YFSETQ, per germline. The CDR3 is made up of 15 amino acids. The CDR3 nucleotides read TGCGCCAGCAGCTTGAAAACAGGAAACACCGGGGAGCTGTTTTTT. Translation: CASSLKTGNTGELFF.

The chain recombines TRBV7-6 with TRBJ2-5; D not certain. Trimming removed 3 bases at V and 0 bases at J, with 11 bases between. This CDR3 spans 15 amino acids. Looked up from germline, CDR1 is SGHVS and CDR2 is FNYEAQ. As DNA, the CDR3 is TGTGCCAGCAGCTTCGTCCCCGGGTACCAAGAGACCCAGTACTTC. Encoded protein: CASSFVPGYQETQYF.

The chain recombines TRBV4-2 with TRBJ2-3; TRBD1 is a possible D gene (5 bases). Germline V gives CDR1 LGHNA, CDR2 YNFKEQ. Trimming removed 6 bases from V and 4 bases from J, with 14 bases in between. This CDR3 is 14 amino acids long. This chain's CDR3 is CASSQGGTADTQYF. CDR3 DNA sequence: TGTGCCAGCAGTCAGGGTGGCACGGCAGATACGCAGTATTTT.

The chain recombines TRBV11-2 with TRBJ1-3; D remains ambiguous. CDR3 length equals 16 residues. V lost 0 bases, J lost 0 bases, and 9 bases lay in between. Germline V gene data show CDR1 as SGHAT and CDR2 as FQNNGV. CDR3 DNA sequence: TGTGCCAGCAGCTTAGATCGGGGAGGCTCTGGAAACACCATATATTTT. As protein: CASSLDRGGSGNTIYF.

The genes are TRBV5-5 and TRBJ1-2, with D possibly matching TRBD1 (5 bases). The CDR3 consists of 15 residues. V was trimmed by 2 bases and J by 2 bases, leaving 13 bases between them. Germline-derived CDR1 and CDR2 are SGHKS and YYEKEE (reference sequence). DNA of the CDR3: TGTGCCAGCAGCTTAAAACAGGCAGGCAACTATGGCTACACCTTC. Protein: CASSLKQAGNYGYTF.

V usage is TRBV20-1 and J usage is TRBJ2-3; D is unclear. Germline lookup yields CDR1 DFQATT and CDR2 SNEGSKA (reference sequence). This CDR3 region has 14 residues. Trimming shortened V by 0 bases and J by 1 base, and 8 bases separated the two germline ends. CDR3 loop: CSARDGRGTDTQYF. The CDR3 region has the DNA TGCAGTGCTAGAGACGGACGAGGCACAGATACGCAGTATTTT.

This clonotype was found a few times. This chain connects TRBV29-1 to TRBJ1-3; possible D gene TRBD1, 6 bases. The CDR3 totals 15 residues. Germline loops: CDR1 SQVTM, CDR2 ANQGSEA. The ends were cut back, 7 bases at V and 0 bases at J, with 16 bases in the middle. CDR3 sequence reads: CSAQTSGVSGNTIYF. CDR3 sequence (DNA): TGCAGCGCTCAGACTTCAGGGGTCTCTGGAAACACCATATATTTT.

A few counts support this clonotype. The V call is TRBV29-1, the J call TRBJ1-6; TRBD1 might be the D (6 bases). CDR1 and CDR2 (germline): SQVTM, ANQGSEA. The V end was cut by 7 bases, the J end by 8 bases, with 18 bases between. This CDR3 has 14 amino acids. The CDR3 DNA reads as TGCAGCGCCCGATTTCCAGGGGTGGATTCACCCCTCCACTTT. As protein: CSARFPGVDSPLHF.

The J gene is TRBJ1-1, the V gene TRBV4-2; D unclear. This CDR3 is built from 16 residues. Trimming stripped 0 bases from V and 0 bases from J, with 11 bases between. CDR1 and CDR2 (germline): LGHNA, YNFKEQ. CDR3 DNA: TGTGCCAGCAGCCAAGATCTTTGGGAGATGAACACTGAAGCTTTCTTT. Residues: CASSQDLWEMNTEAFF.

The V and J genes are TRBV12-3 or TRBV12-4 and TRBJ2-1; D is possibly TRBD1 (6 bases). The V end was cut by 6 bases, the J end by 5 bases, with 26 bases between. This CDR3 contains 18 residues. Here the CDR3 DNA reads TGTGCCAGCAGCGCAAGGGGGTCGGGAATAGTCTTCCACAATGAGCAGTTCTTC. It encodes CASSARGSGIVFHNEQFF.

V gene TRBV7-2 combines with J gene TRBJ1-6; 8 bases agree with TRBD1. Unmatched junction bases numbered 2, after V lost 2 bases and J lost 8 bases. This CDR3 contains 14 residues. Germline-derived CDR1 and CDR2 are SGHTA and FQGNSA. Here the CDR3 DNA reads TGTGCCAGCAGCTTACAGGGGGCCTATTCACCCCTCCACTTT. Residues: CASSLQGAYSPLHF.

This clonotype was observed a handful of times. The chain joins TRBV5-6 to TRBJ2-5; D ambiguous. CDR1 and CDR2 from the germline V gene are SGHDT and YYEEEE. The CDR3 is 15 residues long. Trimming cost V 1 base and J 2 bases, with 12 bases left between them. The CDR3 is CASSLWPANQETQYF. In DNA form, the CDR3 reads TGTGCCAGCAGCTTGTGGCCAGCCAATCAAGAGACCCAGTACTTC.